The 18 T cell receptor beta chains presented below share a single source sample, sequenced in a study of technical replicates of blood from several donors. TCRdb's copy holds only in-frame clones and misses some; the assay was immunoSEQ multiplex PCR. The sample holds tens of thousands of clones, approximately 90% seen once. The source material was PBMCs. The receptor source for this set is a human donor in good health. Some clones in this sample may be carry-over from other donors' samples.

This clone came up once. The chain uses TRBV4-2 and TRBJ2-2, with TRBD2 matching over 14 bases. This CDR3 spans 18 amino acids. Germline assignment: CDR1 LGHNA and CDR2 YNFKEQ. The V segment lost 1 base and the J segment 4 bases; nucleotides outside the gene matches: 5. CDR3 amino acids: CASSQVGLAGGGTGELFF. For the CDR3, the DNA is TGTGCCAGCAGCCAAGTCGGACTAGCGGGAGGAGGCACCGGGGAGCTGTTTTTT.

This clone is judged medium-sized. The chain carries TRBV4-1 and TRBJ2-5; tentative D call: TRBD2 (6 bases). Germline V gene sequence: CDR1 MGHRA, CDR2 YSYEKL. The CDR3 contains 15 residues. V lost 1 base and J lost 4, with 13 bases in between. The DNA of the CDR3 is TGCGCCAGCAGCCAAGTTACTAGCAGCTCAGAGACCCAGTACTTC. This codes for CASSQVTSSSETQYF.

This chain connects TRBV29-1 to TRBJ1-2; D unresolved. V lost 1 base and J lost 7, with 10 bases in between. The germline V gene encodes CDR1 SQVTM and CDR2 ANQGSEA. The CDR3 has 12 amino acids. In nucleotides, the CDR3 is TGCAGCGTTGAAGCCATTGAGGGTGGCTACACCTTC. Amino acid sequence: CSVEAIEGGYTF. The full variable domain, rest sourced from reference TRBV29-1 and TRBJ1-2, is SAVISQKPSRDICQRGTSLTIQCQVDSQVTMMFWYRQQPGQSLTLIATANQGSEATYESGFVIDKFPISRPNLTFSTLTVSNMSPEDSSIYLCSVEAIEGGYTFGSGTRLTVV.

A single count supports this clone. V gene TRBV5-1 combines with J gene TRBJ2-3; perhaps TRBD2 as D (6 bases). The CDR3 extends over 15 amino acids. Deletions cut 3 bases from V and 4 bases from J, with 15 bases between. Looked up from germline, CDR1 is SGHRS and CDR2 is YFSETQ. CDR3 in DNA: TGCGCCAGCAGCTCCGCGGTAACGGGAGCAGATACGCAGTATTTT. Its protein product is CASSSAVTGADTQYF. Variable domain in full (rest from reference TRBV5-1 and TRBJ2-3): KAGVTQTPRYLIKTRGQQVTLSCSPISGHRSVSWYQQTPGQGLQFLFEYFSETQRNKGNFPGRFSGRQFSNSRSEMNVSTLELGDSALYLCASSSAVTGADTQYFGPGTRLTVL.

The chain is built from TRBV10-3 and TRBJ1-2; TRBD1 matches at 8 bases. V shed 9 bases and J 1 base; nucleotides not matched to a gene: 4. There are 13 residues in the CDR3. Germline-derived CDR1 and CDR2 are ENHRY and SYGVKD. CDR3 in DNA: TGTGCCATTAGGGACAGGAGTAACTATGGCTACACCTTC. This codes for CAIRDRSNYGYTF.

The rearrangement uses TRBV10-1 and TRBJ1-1; D gene unclear. Germline V gene sequence: CDR1 WNHNN, CDR2 SYGVQD (reference sequence). The ends were cut back, 3 bases at V and 5 bases at J, with 13 bases in the middle. The CDR3 contains 14 residues. CDR3 in amino acids: CASSDWDRRTEAFF. Written as DNA, the CDR3 is TGCGCCAGCAGTGACTGGGATCGGAGGACTGAAGCTTTCTTT.

This clone appeared once. The chain uses TRBV25-1 and TRBJ1-2; D unclear. V lost 1 base, J lost 7 bases, and 13 bases lay in between. There are 14 residues in the CDR3. The germline V gene has CDR1 MGHDK and CDR2 SYGVNS. The DNA for the CDR3 is TGTGCCAGCAGTGAATTAGGGAGGGCGGGTGGCTACACCTTC. This encodes CASSELGRAGGYTF.

J is TRBJ2-1 and V is TRBV5-1, with D uncertain. Germline CDR1 SGHRS, CDR2 YFSETQ. The CDR3 runs 14 residues. V gave up 3 bases and J gave up 8 bases, with 15 bases separating them. The CDR3 DNA reads TGCGCCAGCAGCTCCTCGACAATATTCGATGAGCAGTTCTTC. As protein: CASSSSTIFDEQFF.

V gene TRBV5-1 combines with J gene TRBJ1-2; 9 bases fit TRBD1. The ends lost 4 bases at V and 6 bases at J; junction bases unmatched: 7. This CDR3 region has 14 residues. Germline V gene data show CDR1 as SGHRS and CDR2 as YFSETQ. The CDR3 coding sequence is TGCGCCAGCAGCAAGGGACAGGGTAGCAATGGCTACACCTTC. It codes for CASSKGQGSNGYTF.

The chain joins TRBV7-7 to TRBJ2-2; 14 nucleotides align to TRBD2. J gave up 2 bases and V 5 bases, and 7 bases lay outside the gene matches. The germline V gene has CDR1 SSHAT and CDR2 FNYEAQ (reference sequence). The CDR3 has 18 residues. CDR3 in DNA: TGTGCCAGCAGCCAGACTAGCGGGAGGGCCCGAAACACCGGGGAGCTGTTTTTT. Translated: CASSQTSGRARNTGELFF.

J is TRBJ1-4 and V is TRBV10-1, with 9 nucleotides matching TRBD1. V gave up 6 bases and J gave up 7 bases; unmatched junction bases: 9. Germline loops: CDR1 WNHNN, CDR2 SYGVQD (reference sequence). The CDR3 totals 15 residues. DNA for the CDR3: TGCGCCAGCAGACGACAGGGGGGAGGACCTGAAAAACTGTTTTTT. It translates to CASRRQGGGPEKLFF.

The rearrangement links TRBV6-4 to TRBJ1-5, with unresolved D. The length of the CDR3 is 15 residues. Between the trimmed V and J ends, which lost 6 bases and 3 bases, there was a span of 15 bases. Germline lookup yields CDR1 MRHNA and CDR2 SNTAGT. For the CDR3, the DNA is TGTGCCAGCAGCCTACGGTCAGGCCCCAATCAGCCCCAGCATTTT. Translation: CASSLRSGPNQPQHF.

J is TRBJ1-2 and V is TRBV28; no clear D. Trimming cost V 6 bases and J 4 bases, with 9 bases left between them. Germline CDR1 is MDHEN and CDR2 is SYDVKM. This CDR3 contains 12 residues. The CDR3 nucleotides are TGTGCCAGCAGACGGAGTGGCTATGGCTACACCTTC. Translating it yields CASRRSGYGYTF.

The J gene is TRBJ2-1, the V gene TRBV5-1; 7 bases agree with TRBD2. J was trimmed by 8 bases and V by 0 bases; bases with no gene match: 11. The CDR3 runs 16 residues. CDR1 is SGHRS, CDR2 YFSETQ, per germline. In nucleotides, the CDR3 is TGCGCCAGCAGCTTGGCCGTGGAGCGGGATGTAGATGAGCAGTTCTTC. The encoded protein is CASSLAVERDVDEQFF.

The chain carries TRBV5-1 and TRBJ1-1; 10 bases fit TRBD1. The CDR3 covers 16 residues. The junction had 7 bases not matched to a gene; V was cut back by 4 bases and J by 1 base. Germline V gives CDR1 SGHRS, CDR2 YFSETQ. The CDR3 DNA reads TGCGCCAGCAGCGAATACCGGACAGGGGGGAACACTGAAGCTTTCTTT. Its protein is CASSEYRTGGNTEAFF. Variable domain in full (rest from reference TRBV5-1 and TRBJ1-1): KAGVTQTPRYLIKTRGQQVTLSCSPISGHRSVSWYQQTPGQGLQFLFEYFSETQRNKGNFPGRFSGRQFSNSRSEMNVSTLELGDSALYLCASSEYRTGGNTEAFFGQGTRLTVV.

The V and J genes are TRBV28 and TRBJ1-2; 8 positions agree with TRBD1. This CDR3 is 14 amino acids long. Per the germline V gene, CDR1 is MDHEN and CDR2 is SYDVKM. J gave up 4 bases and V 7 bases, and 8 bases lay outside the gene matches. CDR3 DNA: TGTGCCAGCAAACGAGGACAGGGAGCCTATGGCTACACCTTC. Its protein product is CASKRGQGAYGYTF.

The chain is built from TRBV7-9 and TRBJ2-7, with 8 bases fitting TRBD1. Germline V gene lookup returns CDR1 SEHNR and CDR2 FQNEAQ (reference sequence). J lost 4 bases, V lost 4 bases, and 9 bases had no gene match. The CDR3 loop spans 15 amino acids. The CDR3 sequence is CASSSNYRGKYEQYF. The CDR3 nucleotides are TGTGCCAGCAGCTCTAATTACAGGGGGAAGTACGAGCAGTACTTC.

The chain links TRBV5-1 to TRBJ1-4, with 8 nucleotides matching TRBD1. Germline values: CDR1 SGHRS, CDR2 YFSETQ. CDR3 size: 15 residues. The V and J ends lost 3 bases and 2 bases, in that order; junction bases with no gene match: 3. CDR3 amino acids: CASSYRTGTNEKLFF. The DNA of the CDR3 is TGCGCCAGCAGCTACAGGACAGGGACTAATGAAAAACTGTTTTTT. The full variable domain, in which reference TRBV5-1 and TRBJ1-4 provide the parts outside the CDR3, is KAGVTQTPRYLIKTRGQQVTLSCSPISGHRSVSWYQQTPGQGLQFLFEYFSETQRNKGNFPGRFSGRQFSNSRSEMNVSTLELGDSALYLCASSYRTGTNEKLFFGSGTQLSVL.